The rows below give T cell receptor beta chains drawn from one sample of a study of OX40 agonist ivuxolimab in advanced cancers. Clones were sequenced by immunoSEQ multiplex PCR, and TCRdb holds only the in-frame ones, with some missing. The table lists tens of thousands of clones, around 83% of them singletons. The material sequenced was CD4+ or CD8+ T cells sorted from blood, taken in a trial of the OX40 agonist ivuxolimab. These receptors all stem from an adult with an advanced solid tumor such as melanoma, head and neck, liver or kidney cancer. Each CDR3 is given with its conserved first and last residue.

V gene	J gene	CDR3 protein
TRBV9	TRBJ1-1	CASSVAPGVVNTEAFF
TRBV19	TRBJ1-5	CASTTREAQPQHF
TRBV27	TRBJ2-2	CASSSWERGQELFF
TRBV7-2	TRBJ2-5	CASSPQTGYQETQYF
TRBV12-5	TRBJ1-6	CASGQQTGRKNSPLHF
TRBV9	TRBJ1-6	CASSVATSSYNSPLHF
TRBV7-2	TRBJ1-4	CASSRSNRDRGATNEKLFF
TRBV9	TRBJ1-6	CASSVDYSYNSPLHF
TRBV5-1	TRBJ2-5	CASSLAGMGETQYF
TRBV23-1	TRBJ1-1	CASSQPSPREAFF
TRBV29-1	TRBJ2-7	CSALRGREGQYF
TRBV5-4	TRBJ2-3	CASSSIAGFTDTQYF
TRBV18	TRBJ1-1	CASSPERLNRGRGSNTEAFF
TRBV4-1	TRBJ2-5	CASSQDRAETQYF
TRBV27	TRBJ2-7	CASSPFRGGSYEQYF
TRBV6-1	TRBJ1-5	CASSGGQGRKPQHF
TRBV11-2	TRBJ1-2	CASSPLRTGADGYTF
TRBV6-1	TRBJ1-1	CASSEAAFTEAFF
TRBV2	TRBJ1-1	CASSYSPEGLMNTEAFF
TRBV2	TRBJ1-5	CAGRGGESNQPQHF
TRBV9	TRBJ1-1	CASSVVSGTNTEAFF
TRBV5-1	TRBJ1-4	CASSVSGMTNEKLFF
TRBV18	TRBJ1-1	CASSPTGRTEAFF
TRBV4-1	TRBJ2-1	CASSQDLRSKQFF
TRBV5-1	TRBJ1-2	CASSLVVDSNYGYTF
TRBV7-8	TRBJ2-3	CASSFSLDSGTDTQYF
TRBV19	TRBJ1-2	CASRTTGGSDGYTF
TRBV29-1	TRBJ2-7	CSVVPKPVRGYEQYF
TRBV5-8	TRBJ1-5	CASSSHPNQPQHF
TRBV5-1	TRBJ2-3	CASKEGGGSTDTQYF
TRBV6-1	TRBJ1-4	CASSENRINEKLFF
TRBV18	TRBJ1-2	CASSPGQGNYGYTF